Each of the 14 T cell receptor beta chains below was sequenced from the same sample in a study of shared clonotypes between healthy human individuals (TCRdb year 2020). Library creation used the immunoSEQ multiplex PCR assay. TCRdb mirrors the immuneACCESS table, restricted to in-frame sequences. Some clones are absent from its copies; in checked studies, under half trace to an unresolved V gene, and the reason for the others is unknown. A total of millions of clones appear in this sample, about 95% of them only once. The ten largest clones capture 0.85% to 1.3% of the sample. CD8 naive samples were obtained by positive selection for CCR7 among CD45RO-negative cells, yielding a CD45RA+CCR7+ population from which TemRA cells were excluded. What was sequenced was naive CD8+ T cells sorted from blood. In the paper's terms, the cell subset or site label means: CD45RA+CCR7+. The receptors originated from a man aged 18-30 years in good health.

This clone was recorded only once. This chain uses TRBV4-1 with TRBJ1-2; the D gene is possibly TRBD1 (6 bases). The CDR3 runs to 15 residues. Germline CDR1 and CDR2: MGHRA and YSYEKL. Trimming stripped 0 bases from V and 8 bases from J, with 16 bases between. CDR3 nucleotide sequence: TGCGCCAGCAGCCAAGATAGACAGGTACCTCGGGGCTACACCTTC. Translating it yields CASSQDRQVPRGYTF.

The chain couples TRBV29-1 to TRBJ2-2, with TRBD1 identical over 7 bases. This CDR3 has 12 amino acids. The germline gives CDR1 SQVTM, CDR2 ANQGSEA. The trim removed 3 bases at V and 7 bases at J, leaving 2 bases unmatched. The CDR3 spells CSVETGIGELFF. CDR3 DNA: TGCAGCGTTGAGACAGGGATCGGGGAGCTGTTTTTT.

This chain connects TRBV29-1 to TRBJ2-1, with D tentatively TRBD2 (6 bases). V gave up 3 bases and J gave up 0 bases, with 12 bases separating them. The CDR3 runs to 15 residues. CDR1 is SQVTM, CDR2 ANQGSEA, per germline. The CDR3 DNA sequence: TGCAGCGTTGAGATTAGCGGAAACTCCTACAATGAGCAGTTCTTC. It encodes CSVEISGNSYNEQFF.

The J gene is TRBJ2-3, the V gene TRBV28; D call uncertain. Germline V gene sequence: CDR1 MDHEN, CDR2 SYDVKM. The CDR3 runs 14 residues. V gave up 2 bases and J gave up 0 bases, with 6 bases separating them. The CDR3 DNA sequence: TGTGCCAGCAGTTTAATGTCTAGCACAGATACGCAGTATTTT. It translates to CASSLMSSTDTQYF.

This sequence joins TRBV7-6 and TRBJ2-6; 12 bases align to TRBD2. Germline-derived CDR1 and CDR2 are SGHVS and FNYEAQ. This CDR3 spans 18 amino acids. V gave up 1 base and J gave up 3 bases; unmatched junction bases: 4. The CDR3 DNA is TGTGCCAGCAGCTTAGGACTAGCGGGAGACTTTGGGGCCAACGTCCTGACTTTC. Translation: CASSLGLAGDFGANVLTF.

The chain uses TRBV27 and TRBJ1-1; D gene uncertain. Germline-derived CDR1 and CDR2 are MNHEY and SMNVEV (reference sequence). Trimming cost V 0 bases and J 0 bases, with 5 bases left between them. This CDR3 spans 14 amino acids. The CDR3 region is CASSLSRMNTEAFF. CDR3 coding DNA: TGTGCCAGCAGTTTATCACGAATGAACACTGAAGCTTTCTTT.

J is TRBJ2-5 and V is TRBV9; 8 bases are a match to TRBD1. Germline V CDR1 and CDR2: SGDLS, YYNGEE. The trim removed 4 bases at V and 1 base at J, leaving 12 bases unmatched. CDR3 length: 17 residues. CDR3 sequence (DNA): TGTGCCAGCAGCTTTGGGAAGGGCAGGGGGCTCCAAGAGACCCAGTACTTC. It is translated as CASSFGKGRGLQETQYF.

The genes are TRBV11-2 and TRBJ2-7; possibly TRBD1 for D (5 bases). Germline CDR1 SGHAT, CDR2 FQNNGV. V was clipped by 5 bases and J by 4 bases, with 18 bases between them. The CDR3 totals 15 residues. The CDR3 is CASSAREEGKYEQYF. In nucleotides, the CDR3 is TGTGCCAGCAGCGCCAGGGAAGAAGGGAAATACGAGCAGTACTTC.

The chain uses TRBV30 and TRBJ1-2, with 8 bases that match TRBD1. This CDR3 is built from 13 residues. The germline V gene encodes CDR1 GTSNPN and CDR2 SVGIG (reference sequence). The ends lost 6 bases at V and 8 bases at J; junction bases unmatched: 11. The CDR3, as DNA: TGTGCCTGCGCCCCAGAGACAGGGGCCGGCTACACCTTC. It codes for CACAPETGAGYTF.

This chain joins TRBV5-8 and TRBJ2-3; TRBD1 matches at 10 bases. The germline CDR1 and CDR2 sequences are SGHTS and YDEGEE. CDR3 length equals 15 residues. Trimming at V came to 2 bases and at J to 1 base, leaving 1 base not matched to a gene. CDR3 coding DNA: TGTGCCAGCAGCTTCGGGACAGGGGGCACAGATACGCAGTATTTT. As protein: CASSFGTGGTDTQYF.

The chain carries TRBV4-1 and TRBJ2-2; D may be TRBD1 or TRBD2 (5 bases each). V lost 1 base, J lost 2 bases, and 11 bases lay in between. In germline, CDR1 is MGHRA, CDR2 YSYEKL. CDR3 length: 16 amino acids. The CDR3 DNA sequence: TGCGCCAGCAGCCAAGTTGGGGGAGACAACACCGGGGAGCTGTTTTTT. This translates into CASSQVGGDNTGELFF.

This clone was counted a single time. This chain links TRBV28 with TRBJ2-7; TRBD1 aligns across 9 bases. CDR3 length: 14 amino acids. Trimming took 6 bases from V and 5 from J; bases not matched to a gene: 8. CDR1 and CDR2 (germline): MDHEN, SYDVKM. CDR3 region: CASSPGQGPHEQYF. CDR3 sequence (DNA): TGTGCCAGCAGCCCGGGACAGGGCCCCCACGAGCAGTACTTC.

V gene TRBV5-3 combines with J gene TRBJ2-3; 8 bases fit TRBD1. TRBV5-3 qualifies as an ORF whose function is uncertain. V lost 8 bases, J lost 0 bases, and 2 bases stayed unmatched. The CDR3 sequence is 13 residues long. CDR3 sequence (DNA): TGTGCCAGTACAGGGGGTAGCACAGATACGCAGTATTTT. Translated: CASTGGSTDTQYF.

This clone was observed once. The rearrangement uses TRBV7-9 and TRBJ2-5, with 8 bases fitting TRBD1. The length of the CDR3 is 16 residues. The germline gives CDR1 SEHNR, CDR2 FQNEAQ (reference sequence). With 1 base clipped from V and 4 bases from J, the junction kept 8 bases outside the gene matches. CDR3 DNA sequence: TGTGCCAGCAGCTTAGGCGTCCAGGGGGCTGGAGAGACCCAGTACTTC. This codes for CASSLGVQGAGETQYF.